These 24 T cell receptor beta chains came from one sample sequenced in a study of cytomegalovirus exposure and HLA in healthy donors. The PCR contained 60 Vbeta and 13 Jbeta primers. Assay used: immunoSEQ multiplex PCR; TCRdb lists only in-frame clones, some missing. The table lists around 100,000 clones, around 80% of them singletons, with 4% in the top ten. Sequenced material: PBMCs. The receptors were gathered from a woman aged 50 to 65 in good health and CMV-seropositive.

CDR3 sequence: CASSSGDSNQPQHF. Here the CDR3 DNA reads TGCGCCAGCAGCTCCGGAGATAGCAATCAGCCCCAGCATTTT. The rearrangement links TRBV5-1 to TRBJ1-5; D is uncertain. Germline-derived CDR1 and CDR2 are SGHRS and YFSETQ. V was shortened by 3 bases and J by 0 bases, with 7 bases between the two germline ends. This CDR3 spans 14 amino acids.

This clone was seen a single time. Lacking the conserved final phenylalanine or tryptophan, this CDR3 likely reflects a read error. V gene TRBV10-3 combines with J gene TRBJ2-3; weak D call: TRBD2 (5 bases). CDR3 length equals 15 residues. CDR1 is ENHRY, CDR2 SYGVKD, per germline. With 0 bases removed from V and 6 bases from J, the gap between germline ends came to 13 bases. As DNA, the CDR3 is TGTGCCATCAGTGAGTCGGACTCCTTCGTGGATACGCAGTATCTT. The encoded protein is CAISESDSFVDTQYL.

The J gene is TRBJ1-2, the V gene TRBV27, with D possibly being TRBD1 (6 bases). Germline CDR1 reads MNHEY; CDR2 reads SMNVEV (reference sequence). The length of the CDR3 is 20 residues. V was pared by 2 bases and J by 4 bases, with 29 bases between. The CDR3 is CASSLRPATLRGERSYGYTF. DNA of the CDR3: TGTGCCAGCAGTTTAAGGCCAGCGACCCTCAGGGGAGAGAGGAGCTATGGCTACACCTTC.

This clone was seen once. The V and J genes are TRBV20-1 and TRBJ2-5; D call uncertain. Trimming pared 5 bases from V and 2 bases from J, leaving 6 bases between. The CDR3 extends over 11 amino acids. Germline loops: CDR1 DFQATT, CDR2 SNEGSKA (reference sequence). The CDR3 loop reads CSAPRQETQYF. DNA for the CDR3: TGCAGTGCTCCCCGGCAAGAGACCCAGTACTTC.

This clone was recorded only once. V is TRBV4-2 and J is TRBJ1-2; the D is unclear. V lost 0 bases to trimming and J lost 3 bases, with 14 bases between them. CDR1 is LGHNA and CDR2 is YNFKEQ in the germline V gene. CDR3 length: 16 residues. Here the CDR3 reads CASSQDRMGSYYGYTF. In DNA form, the CDR3 reads TGTGCCAGCAGCCAAGATAGAATGGGGAGTTACTATGGCTACACCTTC.

A note on this clone: Other DNA sequences within the sample encode an identical CDR3. V is TRBV6-1 and J is TRBJ2-5; TRBD2 aligns across 9 bases. CDR3 length: 16 residues. Trimming took 2 bases from V and 5 from J; bases not matched to a gene: 9. From germline, CDR1 is MNHNS and CDR2 SASEGT. The CDR3 bases are TGTGCCAGCAGTGAAATGGGTAGCGGGAGAGGGGAGACCCAGTACTTC. Translation: CASSEMGSGRGETQYF.

This clone was seen once. The J gene is TRBJ1-5, the V gene TRBV4-1; D ambiguous. CDR1 is MGHRA and CDR2 is YSYEKL in the germline V gene. CDR3 size: 14 residues. Trimming pared 0 bases from V and 2 bases from J, leaving 5 bases between. The DNA of the CDR3 is TGCGCCAGCAGCCAAGACAGCGGCAATCAGCCCCAGCATTTT. Protein: CASSQDSGNQPQHF.

This CDR3 reads CASSPAGRGSFEQYF. CDR3 sequence (DNA): TGTGCCAGCAGTCCCGCTGGGAGGGGGAGCTTCGAGCAGTACTTC. This chain links TRBV28 with TRBJ2-7; D perhaps matches TRBD2 (7 bases). The V end was cut by 5 bases, the J end by 6 bases, with 20 bases between. The V gene's germline CDR1 is MDHEN and CDR2 SYDVKM. The CDR3 spans 15 residues.

V and J are TRBV19 and TRBJ2-1; the D gene is possibly TRBD2 (5 bases). Germline CDR1 is LNHDA and CDR2 is SQIVND (reference sequence). Trimming removed 2 bases at V and 6 bases at J, with 8 bases between. This CDR3 comprises 13 residues. CDR3 DNA sequence: TGTGCCAGTAGTATACTAGCCAGCAATGAGCAGTTCTTC. It codes for CASSILASNEQFF.

This chain uses TRBV5-6 with TRBJ2-1; tentative D call: TRBD2 (5 bases). This CDR3 region has 13 residues. Trimming left V 4 bases short and J 7 bases short, with 12 bases between. Germline loops: CDR1 SGHDT, CDR2 YYEEEE. The CDR3 DNA sequence: TGTGCCAGCAGCCCGGGGTATGAAAATGAGCAGTTCTTC. The encoded protein is CASSPGYENEQFF. Together with reference TRBV5-6 and TRBJ2-1, the CDR3 gives the full variable domain: DAGVTQSPTHLIKTRGQQVTLRCSPKSGHDTVSWYQQALGQGPQFIFQYYEEEERQRGNFPDRFSGHQFPNYSSELNVNALLLGDSALYLCASSPGYENEQFFGPGTRLTVL.

V is TRBV6-6 and J is TRBJ1-2, with TRBD1 matching 7 bases. V was clipped by 2 bases and J by 3 bases; unmatched bases: 6. This CDR3 has 15 residues. CDR1 is MNHNY and CDR2 is SVGAGI in the germline V gene (reference sequence). CDR3 amino acids: CASSYQDRRDYGYTF. The DNA of the CDR3 is TGTGCCAGCAGTTACCAGGACAGGAGGGACTATGGCTACACCTTC.

V and J are TRBV15 and TRBJ2-1, with D unclear. This CDR3 has 12 amino acids. Germline CDR1 is LNHNV and CDR2 is YYDKDF (reference sequence). Trimming pared 3 bases from V and 4 bases from J, leaving 4 bases between. The chain's CDR3 is CATSSFYNEQFF. CDR3 sequence (DNA): TGTGCCACCAGCAGCTTTTACAATGAGCAGTTCTTC.

Concerning this clone: Other DNA sequences in this specimen translate into the identical CDR3. V gene TRBV9 combines with J gene TRBJ2-3; 7 nucleotides line up with TRBD2. The junction had 2 bases not matched to a gene; V was cut back by 0 bases and J by 1 base. There are 15 residues in the CDR3. The germline CDR1 and CDR2 sequences are SGDLS and YYNGEE. CDR3 loop: CASSVGSGGTDTQYF. DNA for the CDR3: TGTGCCAGCAGCGTAGGCAGCGGGGGCACAGATACGCAGTATTTT.

This clone was seen only once. The genes are TRBV6-5 and TRBJ1-3; D is uncertain. The CDR3 sequence is 12 residues long. V dropped 5 bases and J dropped 1 base, with 3 bases sitting between them. Germline CDR1 is MNHEY and CDR2 is SVGAGI. CDR3 amino acids: CASSQSGNTIYF. In DNA, the CDR3 is TGTGCCAGCAGTCAGTCTGGAAACACCATATATTTT.

This sequence joins TRBV5-1 and TRBJ2-5; 9 bases are a match to TRBD1. In germline, CDR1 is SGHRS, CDR2 YFSETQ. Trimming at V came to 0 bases and at J to 5 bases, leaving 2 bases not matched to a gene. CDR3 length: 14 amino acids. The CDR3 spells CASSLGDRVETQYF. The CDR3 nucleotides read TGCGCCAGCAGCTTGGGGGACAGGGTCGAGACCCAGTACTTC.

The genes are TRBV9 and TRBJ2-7; 10 nucleotides line up with TRBD1. Germline loops: CDR1 SGDLS, CDR2 YYNGEE. V lost 4 bases and J lost 6; bases outside the gene matches: 7. The CDR3 is 14 amino acids. The chain's CDR3 is CASSTRQGASEQYF. CDR3 in DNA: TGTGCCAGCAGCACCAGACAGGGGGCGAGCGAGCAGTACTTC. The full variable domain, rest sourced from reference TRBV9 and TRBJ2-7, is DSGVTQTPKHLITATGQRVTLRCSPRSGDLSVYWYQQSLDQGLQFLIQYYNGEERAKGNILERFSAQQFPDLHSELNLSSLELGDSALYFCASSTRQGASEQYFGPGTRLTVT.

The chain couples TRBV2 to TRBJ2-1, with TRBD2 matching over 7 bases. Looked up from germline, CDR1 is SNHLY and CDR2 is FYNNEI. The CDR3 covers 13 residues. This CDR3 reads CAILGEGPNEQFF. The CDR3 DNA sequence: TGTGCTATTTTAGGGGAGGGCCCGAATGAGCAGTTCTTC.

The chain has TRBV27 and TRBJ1-1; D gene ambiguous. CDR3 length: 12 residues. Germline V gene data show CDR1 as MNHEY and CDR2 as SMNVEV (reference sequence). V gave up 6 bases and J gave up 1 base, with 6 bases separating them. The CDR3: CASRASNTEAFF. The CDR3 nucleotides read TGTGCCAGCAGAGCTTCGAACACTGAAGCTTTCTTT.

The chain has TRBV6-5 and TRBJ1-1; a weak D match, TRBD1 (6 bases). The CDR3 runs to 13 residues. CDR1 and CDR2 from the germline V gene are MNHEY and SVGAGI. V was trimmed by 6 bases and J by 5 bases, leaving 13 bases between them. The CDR3 DNA reads TGTGCCAGCAGAGGGGCCAGGGGAACTGAAGCTTTCTTT. It translates to CASRGARGTEAFF.

The chain links TRBV7-2 to TRBJ1-2; 8 bases are a match to TRBD1. The V and J ends lost 5 bases and 3 bases, in that order; junction bases with no gene match: 11. Per the germline V gene, CDR1 is SGHTA and CDR2 is FQGNSA. CDR3 length: 16 residues. Here the CDR3 reads CASSATGTGEYYGYTF. In DNA form, the CDR3 reads TGTGCCAGCAGCGCCACCGGGACAGGCGAGTACTATGGCTACACCTTC.

The V gene is TRBV6-1, the J gene TRBJ1-1; D is uncertain. Germline V gene data show CDR1 as MNHNS and CDR2 as SASEGT. The CDR3 is 16 amino acids. V dropped 0 bases and J dropped 4 bases, with 15 bases sitting between them. CDR3 coding DNA: TGTGCCAGCAGTGAAGCTCTGCCCCGGGAGGGCACTGAAGCTTTCTTT. This encodes CASSEALPREGTEAFF.

The J gene is TRBJ1-5, the V gene TRBV2; TRBD1 agrees at 10 bases. V was clipped by 6 bases and J by 7 bases; unmatched bases: 9. This CDR3 is 15 amino acids long. Germline loops: CDR1 SNHLY, CDR2 FYNNEI. DNA for the CDR3: TGTGCCAGCAGGGCGCGGACAGGGGGGGGACAGCCCCAGCATTTT. It is translated as CASRARTGGGQPQHF. Complete variable domain (other parts from reference TRBV2 and TRBJ1-5): EPEVTQTPSHQVTQMGQEVILRCVPISNHLYFYWYRQILGQKVEFLVSFYNNEISEKSEIFDDQFSVERPDGSNFTLKIRSTKLEDSAMYFCASRARTGGGQPQHFGDGTRLSIL.

V usage is TRBV20-1 and J usage is TRBJ2-3, with 8 bases fitting TRBD2. The germline gives CDR1 DFQATT, CDR2 SNEGSKA (reference sequence). The CDR3 length is 11 residues. CDR3 region: CLPGGGDTQYF. For the CDR3, the DNA is TGCCTTCCGGGGGGGGGCGATACGCAGTATTTT.

There are a few counts of this clone. The genes are TRBV15 and TRBJ2-5; D is unresolved. The J call could be wrong; TRBJ2-7 is a better fit for the DNA end. CDR1 is LNHNV and CDR2 is YYDKDF in the germline V gene (reference sequence). The CDR3 is 14 residues long. The CDR3 DNA sequence: TGTGCCACCAGCGGCGAACAGAGCTCCTACGAGCAGTACTTC. As protein: CATSGEQSSYEQYF.